This TCR beta chain was sequenced in a study of tissue T cells after allogeneic stem cell transplantation. Sequencing of TCRbeta CDR3 at survey depth gave sequences and template counts. Generated by immunoSEQ multiplex PCR, the TCRdb table keeps only in-frame clones and is missing some. The table includes about 3,700 clones, around 46% detected once. CDR1 and CDR2 (germline): KGHPV, FQNQEV (reference sequence). The CDR3 has 13 residues. Trimming took off 3 bases at V and 0 bases at J, with 5 bases between the two ends. With respect to this clone: Its antigen is unknown. Mouse gene names and germline throughout. The read comes to an end 1 residue before the CDR3 does, leaving the germline J gene to fill in the end.

Time point specified: mouse harvest day 14 after allogeneic transplant. The graft held 10^6 splenic CD5+ T cells and 10^7 T-cell-depleted bone marrow cells. Tissues came from B6→BALB/c major-mismatch GVHD mice at day 7 or 14. Study observations and caveats: Only a limited share of tissue TCRs appeared in blood or spleen. Motif-based clustering found tissue-specific repertoire signatures shared across patients, though few clones were shared.

What was sequenced was gut tissue. This chain links TRBV26 with TRBJ1-1, with D unresolved. The receptor comes from a female BALB/c mouse given C57BL/6 T cells with graft-versus-host disease after an allogeneic hematopoietic cell transplant. Incomplete CDR3 DNA: TGTGCCAGCAGTCTCTCAGCAAACACAGAAGTCTTC. This codes for CASSLSANTEVF. In full, the CDR3 reads CASSLSANTEVFF.